This T cell receptor (beta chain) was identified during a study of blood T cell repertoires in COVID-19. Study context: Acute and convalescent COVID-19 samples came from the United States, Italy and Spain. The analysed material was cDNA or gDNA that came from T cells, B-cell-depleted T cells, or PBMCs.

Per the original methods: Estimated nucleated cell counts came from reference gene primer amplification. Some clones are missing from TCRdb's copy, which holds only in-frame ones; the method was immunoSEQ multiplex PCR. V and J calls plus clone size are reproduced from that table; the DNA served to infer D and trimming. This sample has 40,000 to 55,000 clones, with roughly 87% found just once. The J segment lost 6 bases and the V segment lost 2 bases, leaving 8 bases of the junction unmatched. CDR1 and CDR2 from the germline V gene are SGHRS and YFSETQ. There are 14 residues in the CDR3. The sequence came from a man over 45 with active COVID-19. The J gene is TRBJ2-7, the V gene TRBV5-1; 7 positions match TRBD1. The sequenced sample consisted of peripheral blood. In nucleotides, the CDR3 is TGCGCCAGCAGCTTAGGAGACAGGGAATCCGAGCAGTACGTC. Its protein is CASSLGDRESEQYV.